The next 25 T cell receptor beta chains were all read from a single sample in a study of blood T cell repertoires in COVID-19. Profiled with immunoSEQ multiplex PCR; TCRdb holds only in-frame clones, not every one. This table holds about 280,000 clones, less than 90% found once. What was sequenced was peripheral blood. Receptors originate from a human donor in a cohort sampled during active COVID-19.

The chain is built from TRBV3-1 (or the pseudogene TRBV3-2) and TRBJ2-1; 12 nucleotides line up with TRBD2. Trimming took 7 bases from V and 10 from J; bases not matched to a gene: 5. The germline CDR1 and CDR2 sequences are LGHDT and YNNKEL (reference sequence). This CDR3 spans 13 amino acids. The CDR3 protein is CASKLAGGVEQFF. CDR3 sequence (DNA): TGTGCCAGCAAACTAGCGGGAGGAGTGGAGCAGTTCTTC.

J is TRBJ2-1 and V is TRBV11-2; no clear D. Trimming took 5 bases from V and 12 from J, leaving 11 bases between them. In germline, CDR1 is SGHAT, CDR2 FQNNGV. The CDR3 runs 11 residues. The CDR3 region has the DNA TGTGCCAGCAGCCGTATTATGTCGCAGTTCTTC. Translated, it gives CASSRIMSQFF.

The chain has TRBV5-1 and TRBJ2-7, with TRBD2 matching 10 bases. Per the germline V gene, CDR1 is SGHRS and CDR2 is YFSETQ. The CDR3 sequence is 15 residues long. V was pared by 4 bases and J by 3 bases, with 7 bases of the junction left unmatched. The CDR3, as DNA: TGCGCCAGCAGCCTGCAGCGGGAGGGCCGCTACGAGCAGTACTTC. Translating it yields CASSLQREGRYEQYF.

The J gene is TRBJ2-6, the V gene TRBV5-1; D is ambiguous. The CDR3 runs to 16 residues. Trimming left V 0 bases short and J 2 bases short, with 9 bases between. The germline V gene encodes CDR1 SGHRS and CDR2 YFSETQ. The CDR3 loop is CASSLAPVTGANVLTF. DNA for the CDR3: TGCGCCAGCAGCTTGGCCCCAGTTACTGGGGCCAACGTCCTGACTTTC.

The chain has TRBV4-2 and TRBJ2-3; 9 nucleotides agree with TRBD2. Per germline, CDR1 LGHNA and CDR2 YNFKEQ. After removal of 8 bases from V and 3 bases from J, the junction contained 9 bases not matched to a gene. The CDR3 has 15 amino acids. The CDR3 loop is CASRPGTSSTDTQYF. The CDR3 DNA is TGTGCCAGCCGTCCCGGGACTAGCTCAACAGATACGCAGTATTTT.

The chain uses TRBV28 and TRBJ2-6; weak D call: TRBD1 (5 bases). Germline CDR1 and CDR2: MDHEN and SYDVKM. This CDR3 comprises 14 residues. V was pared by 3 bases and J by 4 bases, with 7 bases between. The CDR3 region has the DNA TGTGCCAGCAGTTTGACAGCCGGGGCCAACGTCCTGACTTTC. Encoded protein: CASSLTAGANVLTF.

The V and J genes are TRBV2 and TRBJ2-2, with D possibly being TRBD2 (6 bases). The V end was cut by 8 bases, the J end by 3 bases, with 16 bases between. CDR3 length: 15 amino acids. CDR1 and CDR2 (germline): SNHLY, FYNNEI. The CDR3, as DNA: TGTGCCAGCGTCGAAGGGGAGGCCCACACCGGGGAGCTGTTTTTT. It translates to CASVEGEAHTGELFF.

The chain employs TRBV18 and TRBJ2-4; 8 positions match TRBD2. V lost 3 bases to trimming and J lost 3 bases; unmatched junction nucleotides: 13. Germline V gene sequence: CDR1 KGHSH, CDR2 LQKENI. The length of the CDR3 is 18 residues. CDR3 region: CASSPLGTSRGSKNIQYF. The CDR3 DNA sequence: TGTGCCAGCTCACCTTTGGGGACTAGTAGGGGGAGCAAAAACATTCAGTACTTC.

The CDR3 reads CASALENTDTQYF. CDR3 nucleotide sequence: TGTGCCAGCGCACTCGAGAACACAGATACGCAGTATTTT. The chain links TRBV9 to TRBJ2-3; D gene ambiguous. This CDR3 is built from 13 residues. CDR1 and CDR2 from the germline V gene are SGDLS and YYNGEE. Trimming cost V 7 bases and J 2 bases, with 11 bases left between them.

V is TRBV10-1 and J is TRBJ1-1; possibly TRBD1 for D (5 bases). This CDR3 is built from 17 residues. Trimming removed 9 bases at V and 0 bases at J, with 23 bases between. Per the germline V gene, CDR1 is WNHNN and CDR2 is SYGVQD (reference sequence). This CDR3 is CARGGTPLAPLNTEAFF. In DNA, the CDR3 is TGCGCCAGAGGAGGGACCCCGTTAGCTCCCTTGAACACTGAAGCTTTCTTT.

V and J are TRBV2 and TRBJ1-2; TRBD1 agrees at 7 bases. Looked up from germline, CDR1 is SNHLY and CDR2 is FYNNEI. CDR3 size: 15 residues. With 2 bases clipped from V and 2 bases from J, the junction kept 5 bases outside the gene matches. CDR3 DNA sequence: TGTGCCAGCAGTGAATGGTCAGGGGGAAACTATGGCTACACCTTC. It codes for CASSEWSGGNYGYTF.

The chain joins TRBV20-1 to TRBJ1-2; TRBD1 aligns across 7 bases. Germline-derived CDR1 and CDR2 are DFQATT and SNEGSKA (reference sequence). CDR3 length equals 13 residues. The V and J ends lost 3 bases and 4 bases, in that order; junction bases with no gene match: 5. The CDR3 protein is CSASSRTGYGYTF. CDR3 DNA sequence: TGCAGTGCTAGTTCGAGGACAGGCTATGGCTACACCTTC.

CDR3 in amino acids: CASSGGLAGETQYF. The CDR3 DNA follows: TGTGCCAGCAGTGGGGGACTAGCGGGAGAGACCCAGTACTTC. V gene TRBV2 combines with J gene TRBJ2-5, with 12 bases fitting TRBD2. The CDR3 contains 14 residues. The V gene's germline CDR1 is SNHLY and CDR2 FYNNEI. J lost 4 bases, V lost 4 bases, and 1 base had no gene match.

The chain has TRBV15 and TRBJ1-2; 9 bases match TRBD1. Trimming at V came to 5 bases and at J to 2 bases, leaving 0 bases not matched to a gene. The germline V gene encodes CDR1 LNHNV and CDR2 YYDKDF (reference sequence). CDR3 length: 13 residues. CDR3 amino acids: CATSGTGNYGYTF. The CDR3 DNA sequence: TGTGCCACCAGCGGGACAGGGAACTATGGCTACACCTTC.

The CDR3 DNA reads TGTGCCAGCAGCATAATCCAGGGATTCTCCTACGAGCAGTACTTC. The encoded protein is CASSIIQGFSYEQYF. The V call is TRBV7-8, the J call TRBJ2-7; D possibly corresponds to TRBD1 (5 bases). The CDR3 is 15 residues long. Trimming left V 5 bases short and J 0 bases short, with 14 bases between. From germline, CDR1 is SGHVS and CDR2 FQNEAQ.

This clone turned up a few times. The genes are TRBV7-9 and TRBJ2-6; TRBD1 might be the D (5 bases). This CDR3 comprises 17 residues. V lost 3 bases, J lost 4 bases, and 16 bases lay in between. Germline-derived CDR1 and CDR2 are SEHNR and FQNEAQ (reference sequence). DNA for the CDR3: TGTGCCAGCAGCTTCCACAGGACCGCCTCGGGGGCCAACGTCCTGACTTTC. Translated: CASSFHRTASGANVLTF.

This chain links TRBV4-2 with TRBJ1-3, with D hard to call. The CDR3 runs 15 residues. Germline loops: CDR1 LGHNA, CDR2 YNFKEQ. V lost 0 bases and J lost 7, with 13 bases in between. The CDR3 DNA sequence: TGTGCCAGCAGCCAAGAGACGAGGAGTACGAACACCATATATTTT. As protein: CASSQETRSTNTIYF.

CDR3 sequence (DNA): TGTGCCAGCAGTTACCCCCCGGGAGAAATCGGGGAGCTGTTTTTT. It encodes CASSYPPGEIGELFF. This chain uses TRBV6-2 or TRBV6-3 with TRBJ2-2; possibly TRBD2 for D (6 bases). The germline V gene encodes CDR1 MNHEY and CDR2 SVGEGT. Trimming pared 2 bases from V and 7 bases from J, leaving 14 bases between. This CDR3 spans 15 amino acids.

The chain links TRBV7-2 to TRBJ1-3; D ambiguous. CDR1 is SGHTA, CDR2 FQGNSA, per germline. With 1 base removed from V and 1 base from J, the gap between germline ends came to 5 bases. There are 14 residues in the CDR3. In DNA, the CDR3 is TGTGCCAGCAGCTTAGGAGGTTCTGGAAACACCATATATTTT. Protein product: CASSLGGSGNTIYF.

This clone turned up a few times. The CDR3 here is CASSFLADYEQYF. Written as DNA, the CDR3 is TGCGCCAGCAGCTTCCTAGCGGACTACGAGCAGTACTTC. The chain joins TRBV5-1 to TRBJ2-7, with 7 bases fitting TRBD2. This CDR3 is built from 13 residues. The V segment lost 2 bases and the J segment 3 bases; nucleotides outside the gene matches: 2. Germline CDR1 and CDR2: SGHRS and YFSETQ.

V usage is TRBV27 and J usage is TRBJ2-7, with a tentative D call TRBD1 (6 bases). Germline assignment: CDR1 MNHEY and CDR2 SMNVEV (reference sequence). This CDR3 is 13 amino acids long. V was cut by 3 bases and J by 2 bases, with 8 bases left in between. The CDR3 region has the DNA TGTGCCAGCAGTTTCCAGGGGACCTACGAGCAGTACTTC. This sequence encodes CASSFQGTYEQYF.

This clone was seen only a few times. The CDR3 DNA reads as TGTGCCAGCTCACCACCGACTAGCGGCTACTACGAGCAGTACTTC. Translation: CASSPPTSGYYEQYF. The rearrangement joins TRBV18 to TRBJ2-7; 9 nucleotides line up with TRBD2. The ends lost 0 bases at V and 3 bases at J; junction bases unmatched: 3. Germline V gives CDR1 KGHSH, CDR2 LQKENI. CDR3 length equals 15 residues.

The chain is built from TRBV7-6 and TRBJ2-7; perhaps TRBD2 as D (5 bases). The germline V and J ends were trimmed by 4 bases and 3 bases, with 16 bases remaining between them. CDR1 is SGHVS, CDR2 FNYEAQ, per germline. CDR3 length equals 15 residues. This chain's CDR3 is CASSSGPSNFYEQYF. In DNA form, the CDR3 reads TGTGCCAGCAGCTCAGGTCCTAGCAACTTCTACGAGCAGTACTTC.

The V and J genes are TRBV7-2 and TRBJ2-5; D ambiguous. Trimming stripped 5 bases from V and 0 bases from J, with 13 bases between. The germline CDR1 and CDR2 sequences are SGHTA and FQGNSA. This CDR3 is 15 amino acids long. CDR3 in amino acids: CASSISTGYQETQYF. The CDR3 DNA follows: TGTGCCAGCAGCATCTCGACTGGCTACCAAGAGACCCAGTACTTC.

The genes are TRBV4-3 and TRBJ2-7; 7 nucleotides agree with TRBD1. V shed 5 bases, J shed 2 bases, and the junction held 9 bases outside the gene matches. The V gene's germline CDR1 is LGHNA and CDR2 YSLEER. The CDR3 sequence is 15 residues long. The DNA for the CDR3 is TGCGCCAGCAGCTACCGACAGGGCGGACCCTACGAGCAGTACTTC. It is translated as CASSYRQGGPYEQYF.